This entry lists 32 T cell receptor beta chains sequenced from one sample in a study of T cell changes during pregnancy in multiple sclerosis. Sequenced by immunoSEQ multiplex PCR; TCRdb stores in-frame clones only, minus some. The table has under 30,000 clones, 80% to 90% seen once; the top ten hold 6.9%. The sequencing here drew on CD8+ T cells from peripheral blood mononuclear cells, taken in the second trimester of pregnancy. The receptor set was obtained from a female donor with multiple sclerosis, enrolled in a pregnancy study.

CDR3 region: CASSYSTGGREQFF. For the CDR3, the DNA is TGTGCCAGCAGTTACTCAACGGGGGGACGTGAGCAGTTCTTC. V and J are TRBV6-5 and TRBJ2-1; 7 bases are shared with TRBD2. V trimming: 0 bases; J trimming: 9 bases; junction bases outside the gene matches: 5. Per the germline V gene, CDR1 is MNHEY and CDR2 is SVGAGI. This CDR3 region has 14 residues.

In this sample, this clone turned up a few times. This chain's CDR3 is CASSIDPPYEQYF. As DNA, the CDR3 is TGTGCCAGTAGTATAGACCCTCCCTACGAGCAGTACTTC. V gene TRBV19 combines with J gene TRBJ2-7; D gene uncertain. The CDR3 covers 13 residues. CDR1 LNHDA and CDR2 SQIVND come from the germline V gene (reference sequence). Between the trimmed V and J ends, which lost 0 bases and 2 bases, there was a span of 5 bases.

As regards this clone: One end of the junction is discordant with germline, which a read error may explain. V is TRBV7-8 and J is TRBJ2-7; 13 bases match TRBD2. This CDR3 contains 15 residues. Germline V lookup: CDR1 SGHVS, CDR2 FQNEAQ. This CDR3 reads CAGSVTSGRAHEQYF. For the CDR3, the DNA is TGTGCCGGCAGCGTCACTAGCGGGAGGGCCCACGAGCAGTACTTC.

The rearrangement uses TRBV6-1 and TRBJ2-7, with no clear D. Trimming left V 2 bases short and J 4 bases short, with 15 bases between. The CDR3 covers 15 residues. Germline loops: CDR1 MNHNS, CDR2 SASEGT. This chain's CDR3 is CASSETQALEYEQYF. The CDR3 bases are TGTGCCAGCAGTGAAACCCAGGCCTTGGAATACGAGCAGTACTTC.

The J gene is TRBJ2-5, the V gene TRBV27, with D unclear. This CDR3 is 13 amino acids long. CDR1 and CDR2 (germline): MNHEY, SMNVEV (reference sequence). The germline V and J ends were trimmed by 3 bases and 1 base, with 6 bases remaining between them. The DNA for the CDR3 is TGTGCCAGCAGTTTCAGCGCCCAAGAGACCCAGTACTTC. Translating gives CASSFSAQETQYF.

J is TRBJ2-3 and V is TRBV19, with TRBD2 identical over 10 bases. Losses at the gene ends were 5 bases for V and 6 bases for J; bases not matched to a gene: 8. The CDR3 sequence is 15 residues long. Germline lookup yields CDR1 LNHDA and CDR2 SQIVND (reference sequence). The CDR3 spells CASSGLAGVADTQYF. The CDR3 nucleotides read TGTGCCAGTAGTGGTCTAGCGGGAGTGGCGGATACGCAGTATTTT.

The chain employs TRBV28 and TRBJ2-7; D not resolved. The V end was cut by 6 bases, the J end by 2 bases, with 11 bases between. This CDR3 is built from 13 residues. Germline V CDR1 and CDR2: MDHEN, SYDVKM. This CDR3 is CASSGYPAYEQYF. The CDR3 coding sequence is TGTGCCAGCAGCGGGTACCCAGCCTACGAGCAGTACTTC.

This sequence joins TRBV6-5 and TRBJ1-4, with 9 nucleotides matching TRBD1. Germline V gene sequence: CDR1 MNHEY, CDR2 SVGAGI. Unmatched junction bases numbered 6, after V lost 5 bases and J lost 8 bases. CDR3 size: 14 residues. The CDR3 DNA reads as TGTGCCAGCAGTCTACAGGGGGCGGGGGAAAAACTGTTTTTT. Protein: CASSLQGAGEKLFF.

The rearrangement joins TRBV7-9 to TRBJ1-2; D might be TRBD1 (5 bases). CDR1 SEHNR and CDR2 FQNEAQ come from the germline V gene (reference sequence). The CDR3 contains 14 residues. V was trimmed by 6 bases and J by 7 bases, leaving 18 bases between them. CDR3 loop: CASRGGFRVGGYTF. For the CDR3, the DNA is TGTGCCAGCAGGGGGGGGTTCAGGGTAGGTGGCTACACCTTC. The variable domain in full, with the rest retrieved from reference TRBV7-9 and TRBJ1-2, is DTGVSQNPRHKITKRGQNVTFRCDPISEHNRLYWYRQTLGQGPEFLTYFQNEAQLEKSRLLSDRFSAERPKGSFSTLEIQRTEQGDSAMYLCASRGGFRVGGYTFGSGTRLTVV.

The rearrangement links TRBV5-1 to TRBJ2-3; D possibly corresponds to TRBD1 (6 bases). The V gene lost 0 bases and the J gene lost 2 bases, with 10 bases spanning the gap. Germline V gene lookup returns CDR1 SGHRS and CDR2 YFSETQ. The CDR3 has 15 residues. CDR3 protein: CASSLDRALTDTQYF. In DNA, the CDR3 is TGCGCCAGCAGCTTGGACAGGGCCCTCACAGATACGCAGTATTTT.

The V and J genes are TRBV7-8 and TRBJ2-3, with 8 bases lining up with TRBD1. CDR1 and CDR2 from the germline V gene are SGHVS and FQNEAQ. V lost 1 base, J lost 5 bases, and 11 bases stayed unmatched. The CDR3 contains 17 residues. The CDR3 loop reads CASSLGFRTGYQDTQYF. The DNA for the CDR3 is TGTGCCAGCAGCTTAGGGTTCAGGACAGGGTACCAAGATACGCAGTATTTT.

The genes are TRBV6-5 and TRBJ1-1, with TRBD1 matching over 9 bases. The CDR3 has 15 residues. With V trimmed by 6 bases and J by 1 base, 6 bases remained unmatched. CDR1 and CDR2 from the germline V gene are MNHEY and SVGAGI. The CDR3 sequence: CASSPTTGGNTEAFF. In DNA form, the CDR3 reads TGTGCCAGCAGCCCAACGACAGGGGGGAACACTGAAGCTTTCTTT.

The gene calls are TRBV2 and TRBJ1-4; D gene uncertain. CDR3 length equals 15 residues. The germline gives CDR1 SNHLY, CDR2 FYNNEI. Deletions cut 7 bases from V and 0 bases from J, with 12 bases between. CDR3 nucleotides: TGTGCCAGCACCCTAGAATACGCAACTAATGAAAAACTGTTTTTT. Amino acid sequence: CASTLEYATNEKLFF. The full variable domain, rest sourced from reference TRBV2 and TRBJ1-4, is EPEVTQTPSHQVTQMGQEVILRCVPISNHLYFYWYRQILGQKVEFLVSFYNNEISEKSEIFDDQFSVERPDGSNFTLKIRSTKLEDSAMYFCASTLEYATNEKLFFGSGTQLSVL.

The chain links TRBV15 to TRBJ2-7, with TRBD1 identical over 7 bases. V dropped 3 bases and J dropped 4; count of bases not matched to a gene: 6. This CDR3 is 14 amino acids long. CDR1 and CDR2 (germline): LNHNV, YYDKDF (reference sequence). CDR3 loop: CATSRTGTDYEQYF. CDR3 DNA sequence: TGTGCCACCAGCAGGACCGGGACAGATTACGAGCAGTACTTC.

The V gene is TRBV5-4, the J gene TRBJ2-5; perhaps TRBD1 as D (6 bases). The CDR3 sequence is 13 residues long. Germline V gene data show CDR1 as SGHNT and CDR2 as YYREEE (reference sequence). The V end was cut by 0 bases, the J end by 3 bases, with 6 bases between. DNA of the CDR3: TGTGCCAGCAGCTTGGACAGGGAAGAGACCCAGTACTTC. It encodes CASSLDREETQYF.

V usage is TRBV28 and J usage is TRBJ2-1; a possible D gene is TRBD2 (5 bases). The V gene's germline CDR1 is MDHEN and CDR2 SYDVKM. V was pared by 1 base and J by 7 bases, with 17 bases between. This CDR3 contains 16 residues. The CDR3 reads CASSLSGEGLGNEQFF. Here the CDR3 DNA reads TGTGCCAGCAGTTTATCTGGTGAGGGCCTGGGGAATGAGCAGTTCTTC.

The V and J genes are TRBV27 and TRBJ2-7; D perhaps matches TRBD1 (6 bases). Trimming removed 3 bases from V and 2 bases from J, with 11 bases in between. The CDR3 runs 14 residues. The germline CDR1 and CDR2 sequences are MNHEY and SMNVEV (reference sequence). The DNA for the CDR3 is TGTGCCAGCAGTTTGGCAGGGGCGGCCTACGAGCAGTACTTC. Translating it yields CASSLAGAAYEQYF.

This chain's CDR3 is CASSPPAGAYPSYEQYF. DNA of the CDR3: TGTGCCAGCAGTCCACCGGCGGGGGCCTACCCCTCCTACGAGCAGTACTTC. The chain combines TRBV27 with TRBJ2-7, with D possibly being TRBD2 (7 bases). There are 17 residues in the CDR3. The V gene lost 5 bases and the J gene lost 0 bases, with 20 bases spanning the gap. The germline V gene has CDR1 MNHEY and CDR2 SMNVEV (reference sequence).

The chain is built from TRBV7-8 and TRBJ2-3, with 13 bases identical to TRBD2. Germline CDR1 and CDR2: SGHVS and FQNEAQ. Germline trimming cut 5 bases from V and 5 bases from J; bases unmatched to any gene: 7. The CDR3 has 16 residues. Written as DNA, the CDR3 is TGTGCCAGCAGCGAAACTAGCGGGAGGGTAATAGATACGCAGTATTTT. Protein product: CASSETSGRVIDTQYF.

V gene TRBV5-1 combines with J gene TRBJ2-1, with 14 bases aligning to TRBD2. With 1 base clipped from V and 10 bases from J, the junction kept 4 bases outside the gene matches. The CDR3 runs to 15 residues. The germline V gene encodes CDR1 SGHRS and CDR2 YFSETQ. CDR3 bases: TGCGCCAGCAGCTTGAAGACTAGCGGGAGGGGGGAGCAGTTCTTC. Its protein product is CASSLKTSGRGEQFF.

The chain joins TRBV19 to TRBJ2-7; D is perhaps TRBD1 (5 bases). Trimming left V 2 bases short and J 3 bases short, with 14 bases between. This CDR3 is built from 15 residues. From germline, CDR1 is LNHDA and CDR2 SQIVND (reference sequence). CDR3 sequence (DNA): TGTGCCAGTAGTATAACCCTAGGGGTAAACTACGAGCAGTACTTC. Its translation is CASSITLGVNYEQYF.

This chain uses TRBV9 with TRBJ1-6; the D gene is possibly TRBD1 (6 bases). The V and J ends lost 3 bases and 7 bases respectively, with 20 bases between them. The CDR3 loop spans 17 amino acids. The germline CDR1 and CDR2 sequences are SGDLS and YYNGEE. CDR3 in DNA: TGTGCCAGCAGCGCAGCTTCCGGGAAAACAGGGAATTCACCCCTCCACTTT. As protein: CASSAASGKTGNSPLHF.

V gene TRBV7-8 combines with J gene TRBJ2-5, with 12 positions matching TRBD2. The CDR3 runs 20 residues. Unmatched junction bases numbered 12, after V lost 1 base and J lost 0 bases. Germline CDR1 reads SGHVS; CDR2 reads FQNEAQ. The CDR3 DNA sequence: TGTGCCAGCAGCTTAGTAGAGGAAACTAGCGGGGGGTCGTACCAAGAGACCCAGTACTTC. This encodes CASSLVEETSGGSYQETQYF.

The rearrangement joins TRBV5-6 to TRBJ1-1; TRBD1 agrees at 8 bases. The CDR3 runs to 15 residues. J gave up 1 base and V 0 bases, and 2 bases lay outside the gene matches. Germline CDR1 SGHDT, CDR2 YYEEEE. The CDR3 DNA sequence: TGTGCCAGCAGCTTGGACGACAGGGGGAACACTGAAGCTTTCTTT. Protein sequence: CASSLDDRGNTEAFF.

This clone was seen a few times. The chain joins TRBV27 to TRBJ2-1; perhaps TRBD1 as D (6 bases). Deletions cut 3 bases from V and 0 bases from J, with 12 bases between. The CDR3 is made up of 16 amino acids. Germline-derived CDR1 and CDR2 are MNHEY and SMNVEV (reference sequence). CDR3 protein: CASSLNQGSSYNEQFF. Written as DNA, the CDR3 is TGTGCCAGCAGTTTGAACCAGGGGAGCTCCTACAATGAGCAGTTCTTC.

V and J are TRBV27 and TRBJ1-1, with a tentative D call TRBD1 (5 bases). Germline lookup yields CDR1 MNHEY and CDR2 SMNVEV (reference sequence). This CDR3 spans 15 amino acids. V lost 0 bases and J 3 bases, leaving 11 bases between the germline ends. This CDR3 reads CASSLSGGSYTEAFF. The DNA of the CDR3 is TGTGCCAGCAGTTTATCGGGGGGGTCTTACACTGAAGCTTTCTTT.

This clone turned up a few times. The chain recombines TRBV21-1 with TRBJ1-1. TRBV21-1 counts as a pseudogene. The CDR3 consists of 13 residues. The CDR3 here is CASSIVAGVTAFF. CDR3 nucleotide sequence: TGTGCCAGCAGCATAGTTGCGGGAGTCACCGCTTTCTTT.

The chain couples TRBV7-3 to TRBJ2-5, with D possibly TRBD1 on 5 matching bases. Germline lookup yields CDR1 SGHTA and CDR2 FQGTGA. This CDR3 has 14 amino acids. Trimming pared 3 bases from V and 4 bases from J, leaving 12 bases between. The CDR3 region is CASSLGLVGETQYF. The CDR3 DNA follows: TGTGCCAGCAGCTTGGGGCTAGTAGGAGAGACCCAGTACTTC. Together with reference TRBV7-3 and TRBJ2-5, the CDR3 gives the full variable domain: GAGVSQTPSNKVTEKGKYVELRCDPISGHTALYWYRQSLGQGPEFLIYFQGTGAADDSGLPNDRFFAVRPEGSVSTLKIQRTERGDSAVYLCASSLGLVGETQYFGPGTRLLVL.

The chain's CDR3 is CASSRQADMNTEAFF. Written as DNA, the CDR3 is TGTGCCAGCAGTCGACAGGCCGACATGAACACTGAAGCTTTCTTT. The chain couples TRBV2 to TRBJ1-1, with D possibly TRBD1 on 6 matching bases. Per the germline V gene, CDR1 is SNHLY and CDR2 is FYNNEI. This CDR3 comprises 15 residues. Trimming pared 5 bases from V and 0 bases from J, leaving 13 bases between.

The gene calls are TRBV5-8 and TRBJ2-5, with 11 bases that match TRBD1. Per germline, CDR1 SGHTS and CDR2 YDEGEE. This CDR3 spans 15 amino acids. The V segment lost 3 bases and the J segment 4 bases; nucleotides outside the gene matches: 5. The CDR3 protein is CASSYSGTGGETQYF. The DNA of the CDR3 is TGTGCCAGCAGCTACTCCGGGACAGGGGGAGAGACCCAGTACTTC.

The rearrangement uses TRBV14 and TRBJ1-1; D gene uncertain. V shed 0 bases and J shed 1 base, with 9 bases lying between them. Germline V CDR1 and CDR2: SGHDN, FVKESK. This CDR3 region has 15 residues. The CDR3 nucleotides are TGTGCCAGCAGCCAAGAAGCCCTAGGGAACACTGAAGCTTTCTTT. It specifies CASSQEALGNTEAFF.

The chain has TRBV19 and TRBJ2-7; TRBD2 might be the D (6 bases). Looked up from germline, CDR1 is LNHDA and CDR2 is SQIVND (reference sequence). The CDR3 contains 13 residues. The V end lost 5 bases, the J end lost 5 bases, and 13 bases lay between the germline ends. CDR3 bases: TGTGCCAGTAGTTCGGGACTCCGCGACGAGCAGTACTTC. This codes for CASSSGLRDEQYF.